The 27 T cell receptor beta chains reported below all come from one sample, sequenced in a study of cytomegalovirus exposure and HLA in healthy donors. The primer mix had 60 Vbeta and 13 Jbeta primers. The protocol was immunoSEQ multiplex PCR, while the TCRdb copy is restricted to in-frame clones and leaves out a portion. The data show 96,000 or so clones, and the top ten clones hold about 6%. The sample taken for sequencing was PBMCs. The receptors were sampled from a girl between 10 and 17 years old in good health and CMV-seropositive.

The chain couples TRBV7-2 to TRBJ1-2, with D perhaps TRBD1 (5 bases). CDR3 length equals 13 residues. Germline loops: CDR1 SGHTA, CDR2 FQGNSA. Trimming removed 3 bases at V and 5 bases at J, with 10 bases between. The chain's CDR3 is CASSLTALYGYTF. As DNA, the CDR3 is TGTGCCAGCAGCTTGACAGCACTATATGGCTACACCTTC. Using reference TRBV7-2 and TRBJ1-2 for the parts outside the CDR3, the full variable domain is GAGVSQSPSNKVTEKGKDVELRCDPISGHTALYWYRQSLGQGLEFLIYFQGNSAPDKSGLPSDRFSAERTGGSVSTLTIQRTQQEDSAVYLCASSLTALYGYTFGSGTRLTVV.

This chain uses TRBV16 with TRBJ2-7, with TRBD1 matching 11 bases. This CDR3 is 14 amino acids long. Trimming at V came to 4 bases and at J to 4 bases, leaving 3 bases not matched to a gene. Germline assignment: CDR1 KGHSY and CDR2 FQNENV. Here the CDR3 reads CASSRTGGGYEQYF. The CDR3 bases are TGTGCCAGCAGCCGGACAGGGGGCGGTTACGAGCAGTACTTC.

The chain has TRBV5-1 and TRBJ2-2, with D unresolved. Germline CDR1 and CDR2: SGHRS and YFSETQ. Trimming left V 4 bases short and J 5 bases short, with 18 bases between. The CDR3 spans 16 residues. The CDR3 DNA reads as TGCGCCAGCAGCCCGGCTGACATCTTGGGTACCGGGGAGCTGTTTTTT. Translated: CASSPADILGTGELFF.

The chain is built from TRBV4-3 and TRBJ2-3; TRBD2 agrees at 11 bases. V was clipped by 4 bases and J by 1 base; unmatched bases: 4. This CDR3 has 16 amino acids. The germline V gene has CDR1 LGHNA and CDR2 YSLEER. CDR3 in amino acids: CASSLAGGLGTDTQYF. CDR3 DNA: TGCGCCAGCAGCCTAGCGGGGGGGTTAGGCACAGATACGCAGTATTTT.

The chain carries TRBV19 and TRBJ1-5, with a weak D call TRBD1 (6 bases). Trimming took 5 bases from V and 5 from J, leaving 10 bases between them. Germline V gene lookup returns CDR1 LNHDA and CDR2 SQIVND (reference sequence). CDR3 size: 13 residues. The CDR3: CASSLTGHQPQHF. The CDR3 nucleotides are TGTGCCAGTAGTCTAACAGGGCATCAGCCCCAGCATTTT.

V usage is TRBV5-1 and J usage is TRBJ2-2, with D possibly being TRBD2 (7 bases). The CDR3 sequence is 16 residues long. Per germline, CDR1 SGHRS and CDR2 YFSETQ. Trimming took off 3 bases at V and 10 bases at J, with 22 bases between the two ends. For the CDR3, the DNA is TGCGCCAGCAGCTCCCCAGAGGGGGGGCTCTCCGTGGAGCTGTTTTTT. It encodes CASSSPEGGLSVELFF.

This rearrangement joins TRBV19 to TRBJ2-6; a weak D match, TRBD1 (6 bases). There are 15 residues in the CDR3. Per the germline V gene, CDR1 is LNHDA and CDR2 is SQIVND (reference sequence). The germline V and J ends were trimmed by 7 bases and 0 bases, with 10 bases remaining between them. The CDR3 here is CASKQGDSGANVLTF. The CDR3 coding sequence is TGTGCCAGTAAACAGGGCGACTCTGGGGCCAACGTCCTGACTTTC.

The chain combines TRBV29-1 with TRBJ1-1, with D possibly being TRBD1 (6 bases). The CDR3 is 14 amino acids. V shed 5 bases and J shed 0 bases, with 13 bases lying between them. Germline CDR1 and CDR2: SQVTM and ANQGSEA. This chain's CDR3 is CSVRGLLMNTEAFF. The CDR3, as DNA: TGCAGCGTTAGGGGGTTGCTGATGAACACTGAAGCTTTCTTT.

This chain joins TRBV19 and TRBJ1-1; D ambiguous. This CDR3 has 12 amino acids. The germline V gene encodes CDR1 LNHDA and CDR2 SQIVND (reference sequence). The V end lost 5 bases, the J end lost 7 bases, and 11 bases lay between the germline ends. CDR3: CASSPRYGEAFF. The CDR3 nucleotides read TGTGCCAGTAGTCCCCGCTACGGTGAAGCTTTCTTT.

V is TRBV19 and J is TRBJ1-6; D gene unclear. The germline V gene encodes CDR1 LNHDA and CDR2 SQIVND (reference sequence). The CDR3 extends over 14 amino acids. Trimming took 7 bases from V and 10 from J, leaving 17 bases between them. In DNA, the CDR3 is TGTGCCAGTACTCCGGGTTCATCTCCGTCACCCCTCCACTTT. Its translation is CASTPGSSPSPLHF.

This chain connects TRBV30 to TRBJ1-1; no firm D call. Germline V gene lookup returns CDR1 GTSNPN and CDR2 SVGIG (reference sequence). V lost 4 bases to trimming and J lost 7 bases, with 7 bases between them. The CDR3 contains 10 residues. CDR3 loop: CAWIGHEAFF. In DNA, the CDR3 is TGTGCCTGGATTGGGCATGAAGCTTTCTTT.

V gene TRBV29-1 combines with J gene TRBJ2-7; 10 nucleotides line up with TRBD1. The V and J ends lost 6 bases and 4 bases, in that order; junction bases with no gene match: 3. The CDR3 is made up of 12 amino acids. Germline values: CDR1 SQVTM, CDR2 ANQGSEA. The CDR3 here is CSVRTGGYEQYV. In DNA, the CDR3 is TGCAGCGTCCGGACAGGGGGATACGAGCAGTACGTC.

The J gene is TRBJ1-1, the V gene TRBV7-9, with 7 bases identical to TRBD1. Per germline, CDR1 SEHNR and CDR2 FQNEAQ (reference sequence). The CDR3 consists of 12 residues. V was pared by 1 base and J by 8 bases, with 1 base of the junction left unmatched. The CDR3 sequence: CASSLVQGEAFF. In DNA form, the CDR3 reads TGTGCCAGCAGCTTAGTACAGGGGGAAGCTTTCTTT.

The V gene is TRBV4-3, the J gene TRBJ1-2, with TRBD1 matching over 8 bases. The germline CDR1 and CDR2 sequences are LGHNA and YSLEER. The CDR3 loop spans 19 amino acids. Trimming at V came to 0 bases and at J to 4 bases, leaving 16 bases not matched to a gene. Written as DNA, the CDR3 is TGCGCCAGCAGCCAAGAGTCCGGGACAGGAGAATGGTCAGTCTATGGCTACACCTTC. Residues: CASSQESGTGEWSVYGYTF.

The J gene is TRBJ1-2, the V gene TRBV7-9; TRBD1 is a possible D gene (6 bases). CDR1 and CDR2 from the germline V gene are SEHNR and FQNEAQ (reference sequence). This CDR3 comprises 15 residues. V was clipped by 4 bases and J by 4 bases, with 16 bases between them. As DNA, the CDR3 is TGTGCCAGCAGCTCAAACAGGGATCCCCTCTATGGCTACACCTTC. As protein: CASSSNRDPLYGYTF.

This chain joins TRBV7-2 and TRBJ1-2; D is perhaps TRBD1 (5 bases). Germline V CDR1 and CDR2: SGHTA, FQGNSA. The V gene lost 5 bases and the J gene lost 0 bases, with 10 bases spanning the gap. The CDR3 extends over 14 amino acids. CDR3 bases: TGTGCCAGCAGCAAAGACAGAACTAACTATGGCTACACCTTC. It encodes CASSKDRTNYGYTF. Together with reference TRBV7-2 and TRBJ1-2, the CDR3 gives the full variable domain: GAGVSQSPSNKVTEKGKDVELRCDPISGHTALYWYRQSLGQGLEFLIYFQGNSAPDKSGLPSDRFSAERTGGSVSTLTIQRTQQEDSAVYLCASSKDRTNYGYTFGSGTRLTVV.

V and J are TRBV7-9 and TRBJ2-5; D perhaps matches TRBD2 (6 bases). CDR1 is SEHNR and CDR2 is FQNEAQ in the germline V gene (reference sequence). Trimming shortened V by 7 bases and J by 3 bases, and 18 bases separated the two germline ends. The CDR3 length is 15 residues. The CDR3 loop reads CASTGGDYSEETQYF. The CDR3 DNA reads as TGTGCCAGCACCGGGGGAGATTACTCGGAAGAGACCCAGTACTTC.

This rearrangement joins TRBV4-1 to TRBJ2-7; D not certain. The CDR3 loop spans 13 amino acids. Germline V gene sequence: CDR1 MGHRA, CDR2 YSYEKL. V lost 1 base to trimming and J lost 6 bases, with 10 bases between them. The CDR3 sequence is CASSQVSGGEQYF. CDR3 DNA sequence: TGCGCCAGCAGCCAAGTCTCTGGCGGCGAGCAGTACTTC.

The rearrangement links TRBV18 to TRBJ2-7, with D tentatively TRBD2 (6 bases). Germline lookup yields CDR1 KGHSH and CDR2 LQKENI. CDR3 length: 14 residues. V gave up 3 bases and J gave up 1 base, with 10 bases separating them. The CDR3 loop is CASSPGLLSYEQYF. DNA of the CDR3: TGTGCCAGCTCACCGGGACTGTTGTCCTACGAGCAGTACTTC.

V and J are TRBV11-2 and TRBJ2-1; TRBD2 matches at 7 bases. V lost 0 bases, J lost 5 bases, and 10 bases stayed unmatched. The germline gives CDR1 SGHAT, CDR2 FQNNGV. CDR3 length equals 17 residues. The CDR3 DNA follows: TGTGCCAGCAGCTTAGATCACGAGCGGGGCCCTAACAATGAGCAGTTCTTC. Amino acid sequence: CASSLDHERGPNNEQFF.

V and J are TRBV27 and TRBJ2-1; 8 nucleotides align to TRBD1. The junction had 9 bases not matched to a gene; V was cut back by 5 bases and J by 0 bases. This CDR3 region has 17 residues. CDR1 and CDR2 from the germline V gene are MNHEY and SMNVEV (reference sequence). The CDR3 loop reads CASSADRVLGSYNEQFF. Written as DNA, the CDR3 is TGTGCCAGCAGTGCGGACAGGGTCTTAGGCTCCTACAATGAGCAGTTCTTC.

The rearrangement links TRBV11-2 to TRBJ2-2, with 9 nucleotides matching TRBD2. Looked up from germline, CDR1 is SGHAT and CDR2 is FQNNGV. The V and J ends lost 3 bases and 0 bases, in that order; junction bases with no gene match: 5. The CDR3 length is 17 residues. The CDR3, as DNA: TGTGCCAGCAGCTTTGCAGCGGGGGGTACGAACACCGGGGAGCTGTTTTTT. It is translated as CASSFAAGGTNTGELFF.

V and J are TRBV5-8 and TRBJ1-3; D is ambiguous. Deletions cut 6 bases from V and 0 bases from J, with 10 bases between. Per the germline V gene, CDR1 is SGHTS and CDR2 is YDEGEE. The CDR3 is 14 residues long. The CDR3 DNA reads as TGTGCCAGCATGGTGGGCTACTCTGGAAACACCATATATTTT. Protein sequence: CASMVGYSGNTIYF. Together with reference TRBV5-8 and TRBJ1-3, the CDR3 gives the full variable domain: EAGVTQSPTHLIKTRGQQATLRCSPISGHTSVYWYQQALGLGLQFLLWYDEGEERNRGNFPPRFSGRQFPNYSSELNVNALELEDSALYLCASMVGYSGNTIYFGEGSWLTVV.

V is TRBV30 and J is TRBJ1-5, with D tentatively TRBD1 (5 bases). The CDR3 runs to 12 residues. The V gene's germline CDR1 is GTSNPN and CDR2 SVGIG (reference sequence). V lost 0 bases and J 7 bases, leaving 7 bases between the germline ends. Here the CDR3 DNA reads TGTGCCTGGAGTGTAGGGGTCCAGCCCCAGCATTTT. Protein product: CAWSVGVQPQHF.

The chain has TRBV7-3 and TRBJ2-7; D is undetermined. V was trimmed by 5 bases and J by 5 bases, leaving 10 bases between them. The CDR3 has 12 residues. The germline gives CDR1 SGHTA, CDR2 FQGTGA. As DNA, the CDR3 is TGTGCCAGCAGCGACCTAGTCCACGAGCAGTACTTC. It yields the protein CASSDLVHEQYF.

The rearrangement joins TRBV19 to TRBJ2-5; 10 nucleotides agree with TRBD1. Trimming removed 3 bases from V and 4 bases from J; junction bases left unmatched: 2. The CDR3 covers 14 residues. Germline assignment: CDR1 LNHDA and CDR2 SQIVND (reference sequence). Here the CDR3 reads CASSIRTGGETQYF. In nucleotides, the CDR3 is TGTGCCAGTAGTATCCGGACAGGGGGAGAGACCCAGTACTTC.

The chain has TRBV15 and TRBJ2-3; 8 bases match TRBD2. CDR3 length: 16 amino acids. The V and J ends lost 1 base and 6 bases, in that order; junction bases with no gene match: 9. Germline values: CDR1 LNHNV, CDR2 YYDKDF (reference sequence). CDR3 protein: CATSRGALAVGDTQYF. DNA of the CDR3: TGTGCCACCAGCAGAGGTGCACTAGCGGTCGGGGATACGCAGTATTTT.